The 3 T cell receptor beta chains below were found in one sample sequenced in a study of T cell responses to AZD1222 COVID-19 vaccine. Here immunoSEQ multiplex PCR was the method, and the copy in TCRdb shows in-frame clones only, minus some. Of over 100,000 clones listed, 75% to 90% were seen once; the top ten hold approximately 6%. The sample was peripheral blood, taken on day 0 of AZD1222 vaccination. These receptors were taken from an adult in good health.

V is TRBV5-1 and J is TRBJ2-2; D is ambiguous. This CDR3 is built from 16 residues. CDR1 is SGHRS, CDR2 YFSETQ, per germline. The V end lost 4 bases, the J end lost 6 bases, and 19 bases lay between the germline ends. The CDR3 coding sequence is TGCGCCAGCAGCACCCCTTTTATCGGGCTATCCGGGGAGCTGTTTTTT. It specifies CASSTPFIGLSGELFF. Based on the CDR3 plus reference TRBV5-1 and TRBJ2-2, the full variable domain is KAGVTQTPRYLIKTRGQQVTLSCSPISGHRSVSWYQQTPGQGLQFLFEYFSETQRNKGNFPGRFSGRQFSNSRSEMNVSTLELGDSALYLCASSTPFIGLSGELFFGEGSRLTVL.

V is TRBV30 and J is TRBJ2-4; a possible D gene is TRBD1 (6 bases). Germline V gene sequence: CDR1 GTSNPN, CDR2 SVGIG (reference sequence). V was clipped by 1 base and J by 4 bases, with 14 bases between them. The CDR3 contains 15 residues. The CDR3 coding sequence is TGTGCCTGGAGTGGTCGAGGGGGTACGAAAAACATTCAGTACTTC. It specifies CAWSGRGGTKNIQYF.

V gene TRBV27 combines with J gene TRBJ1-6; D uncertain. Trimming removed 2 bases from V and 2 bases from J, with 7 bases in between. The CDR3 consists of 15 residues. CDR1 MNHEY and CDR2 SMNVEV come from the germline V gene (reference sequence). For the CDR3, the DNA is TGTGCCAGCAGTTTAAGCGGGACCTATAATTCACCCCTCCACTTT. Amino acids: CASSLSGTYNSPLHF.